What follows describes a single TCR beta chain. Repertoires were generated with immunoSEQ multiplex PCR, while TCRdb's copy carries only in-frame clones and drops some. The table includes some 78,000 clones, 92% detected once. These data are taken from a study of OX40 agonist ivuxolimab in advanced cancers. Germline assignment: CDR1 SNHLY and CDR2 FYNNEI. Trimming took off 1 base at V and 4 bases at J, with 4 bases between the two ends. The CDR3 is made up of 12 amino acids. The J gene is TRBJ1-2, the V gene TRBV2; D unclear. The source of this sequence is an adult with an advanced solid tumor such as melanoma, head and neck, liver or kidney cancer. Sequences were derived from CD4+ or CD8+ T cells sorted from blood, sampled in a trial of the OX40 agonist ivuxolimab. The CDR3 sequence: CASSEDGYGYTF. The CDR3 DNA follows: TGTGCCAGCAGTGAAGACGGCTATGGCTACACCTTC.